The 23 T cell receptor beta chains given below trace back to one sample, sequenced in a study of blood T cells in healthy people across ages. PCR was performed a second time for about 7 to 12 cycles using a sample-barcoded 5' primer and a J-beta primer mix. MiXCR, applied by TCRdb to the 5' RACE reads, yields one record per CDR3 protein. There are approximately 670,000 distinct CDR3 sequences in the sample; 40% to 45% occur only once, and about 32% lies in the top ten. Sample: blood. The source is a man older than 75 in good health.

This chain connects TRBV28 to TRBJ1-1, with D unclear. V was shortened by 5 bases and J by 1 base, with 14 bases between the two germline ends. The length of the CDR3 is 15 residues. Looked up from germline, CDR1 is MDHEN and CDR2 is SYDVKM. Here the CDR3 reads CASSPPAPPNTEAFF. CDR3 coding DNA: TGTGCCAGCAGTCCACCTGCTCCCCCGAACACTGAAGCTTTCTTT.

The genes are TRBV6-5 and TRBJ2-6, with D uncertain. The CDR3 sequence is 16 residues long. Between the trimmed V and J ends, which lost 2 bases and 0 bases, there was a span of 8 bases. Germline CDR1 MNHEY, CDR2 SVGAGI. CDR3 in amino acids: CASSYALHSGANVLTF. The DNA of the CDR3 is TGTGCCAGCAGTTACGCGTTGCACTCTGGGGCCAACGTCCTGACTTTC.

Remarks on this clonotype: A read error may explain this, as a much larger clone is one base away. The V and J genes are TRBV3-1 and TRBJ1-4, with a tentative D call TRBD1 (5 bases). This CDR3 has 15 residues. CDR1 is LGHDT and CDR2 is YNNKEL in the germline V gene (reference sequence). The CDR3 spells CAGSPRGLNNEKLFF. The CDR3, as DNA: TGTGCCGGCAGCCCACGGGGACTGAATAATGAAAAACTGTTTTTT.

CDR3 amino acids: CASSYRTTGGTEAFF. CDR3 in DNA: TGTGCCAGCAGCTATCGCACGACAGGGGGCACTGAAGCTTTCTTT. J is TRBJ1-1 and V is TRBV14; 9 positions agree with TRBD1. The germline CDR1 and CDR2 sequences are SGHDN and FVKESK. Trimming took 5 bases from V and 4 from J; bases not matched to a gene: 8. This CDR3 spans 15 amino acids.

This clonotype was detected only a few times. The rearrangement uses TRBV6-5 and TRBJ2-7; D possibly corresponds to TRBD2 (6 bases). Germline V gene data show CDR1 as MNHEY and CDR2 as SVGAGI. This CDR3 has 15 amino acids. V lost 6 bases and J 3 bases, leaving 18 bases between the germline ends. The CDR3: CASSLAGQDLYEQYF. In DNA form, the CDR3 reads TGTGCCAGCAGCCTTGCGGGGCAGGATCTCTACGAGCAGTACTTC.

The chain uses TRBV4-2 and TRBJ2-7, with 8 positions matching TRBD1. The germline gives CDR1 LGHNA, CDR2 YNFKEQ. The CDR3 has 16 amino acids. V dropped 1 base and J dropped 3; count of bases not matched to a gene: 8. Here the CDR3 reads CASSQASRDRNYEQYF. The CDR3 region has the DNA TGTGCCAGCAGCCAAGCCTCCCGGGACAGGAACTACGAGCAGTACTTC.

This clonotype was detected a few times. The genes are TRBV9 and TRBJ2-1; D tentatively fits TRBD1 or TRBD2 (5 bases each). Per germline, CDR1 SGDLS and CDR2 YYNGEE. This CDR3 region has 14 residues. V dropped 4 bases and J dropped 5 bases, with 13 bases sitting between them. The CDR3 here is CASSPLGTDNEQFF. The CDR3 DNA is TGTGCCAGCAGCCCACTAGGGACCGACAATGAGCAGTTCTTC. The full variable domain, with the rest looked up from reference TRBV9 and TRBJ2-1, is DSGVTQTPKHLITATGQRVTLRCSPRSGDLSVYWYQQSLDQGLQFLIQYYNGEERAKGNILERFSAQQFPDLHSELNLSSLELGDSALYFCASSPLGTDNEQFFGPGTRLTVL.

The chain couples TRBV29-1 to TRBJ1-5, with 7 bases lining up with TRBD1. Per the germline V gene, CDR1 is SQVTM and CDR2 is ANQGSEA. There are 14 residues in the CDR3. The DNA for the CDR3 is TGCGGCGCCCAGACAGGGATGGGCAATCAGCCCCAGCATTTT. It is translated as CGAQTGMGNQPQHF. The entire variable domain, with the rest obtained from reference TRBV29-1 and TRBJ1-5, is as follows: SAVISQKPSRDICQRGTSLTIQCQVDSQVTMMFWYRQQPGQSLTLIATANQGSEATYESGFVIDKFPISRPNLTFSTLTVSNMSPEDSSIYLCGAQTGMGNQPQHFGDGTRLSIL.

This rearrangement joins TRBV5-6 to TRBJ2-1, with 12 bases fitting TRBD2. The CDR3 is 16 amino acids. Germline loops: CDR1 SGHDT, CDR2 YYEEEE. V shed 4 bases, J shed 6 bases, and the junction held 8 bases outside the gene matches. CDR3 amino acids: CASSPRLAGASNEQFF. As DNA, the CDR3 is TGTGCCAGCAGCCCAAGACTAGCGGGGGCGAGCAATGAGCAGTTCTTC.

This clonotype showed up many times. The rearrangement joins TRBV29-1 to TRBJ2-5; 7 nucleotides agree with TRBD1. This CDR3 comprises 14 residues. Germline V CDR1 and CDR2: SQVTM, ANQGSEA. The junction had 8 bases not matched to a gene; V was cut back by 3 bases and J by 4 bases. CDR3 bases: TGCAGCGTTGACGCGACAGGGAGAGGAGAGACCCAGTACTTC. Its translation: CSVDATGRGETQYF. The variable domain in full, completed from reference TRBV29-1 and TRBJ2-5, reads SAVISQKPSRDICQRGTSLTIQCQVDSQVTMMFWYRQQPGQSLTLIATANQGSEATYESGFVIDKFPISRPNLTFSTLTVSNMSPEDSSIYLCSVDATGRGETQYFGPGTRLLVL.

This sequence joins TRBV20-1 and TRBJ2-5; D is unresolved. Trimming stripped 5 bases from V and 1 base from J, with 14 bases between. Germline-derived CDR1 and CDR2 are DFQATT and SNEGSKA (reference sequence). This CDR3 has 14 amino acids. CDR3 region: CSAPGRTIQETQYF. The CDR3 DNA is TGCAGTGCTCCTGGACGGACGATCCAAGAGACCCAGTACTTC.

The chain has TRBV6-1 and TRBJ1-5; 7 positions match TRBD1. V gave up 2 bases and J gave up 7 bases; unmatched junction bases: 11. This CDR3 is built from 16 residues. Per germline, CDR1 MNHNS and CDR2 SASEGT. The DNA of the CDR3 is TGTGCCAGCAGTGAACAGACAGGGAGGCCCCAACAGCCCCAGCATTTT. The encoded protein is CASSEQTGRPQQPQHF.

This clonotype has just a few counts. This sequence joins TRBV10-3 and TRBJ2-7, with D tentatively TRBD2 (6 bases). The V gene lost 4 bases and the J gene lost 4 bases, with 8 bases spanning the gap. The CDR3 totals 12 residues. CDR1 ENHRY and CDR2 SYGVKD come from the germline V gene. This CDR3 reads CAISAGGYEQYF. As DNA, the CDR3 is TGTGCCATCAGTGCCGGGGGATACGAGCAGTACTTC.

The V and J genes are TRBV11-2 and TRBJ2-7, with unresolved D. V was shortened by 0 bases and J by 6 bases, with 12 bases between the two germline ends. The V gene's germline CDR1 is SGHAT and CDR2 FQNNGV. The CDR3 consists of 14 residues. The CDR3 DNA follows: TGTGCCAGCAGCTTAGATTTCGGGTCGAGCGAGCAGTACTTC. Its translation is CASSLDFGSSEQYF. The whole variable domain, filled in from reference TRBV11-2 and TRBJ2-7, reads EAGVAQSPRYKIIEKRQSVAFWCNPISGHATLYWYQQILGQGPKLLIQFQNNGVVDDSQLPKDRFSAERLKGVDSTLKIQPAKLEDSAVYLCASSLDFGSSEQYFGPGTRLTVT.

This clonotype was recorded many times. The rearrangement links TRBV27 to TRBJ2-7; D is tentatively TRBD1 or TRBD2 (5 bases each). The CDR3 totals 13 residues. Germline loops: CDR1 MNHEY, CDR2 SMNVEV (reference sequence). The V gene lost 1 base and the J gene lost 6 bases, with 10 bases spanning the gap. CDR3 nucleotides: TGTGCCAGCAGTTTATTCGGGACGAGCGAGCAGTACTTC. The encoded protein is CASSLFGTSEQYF.

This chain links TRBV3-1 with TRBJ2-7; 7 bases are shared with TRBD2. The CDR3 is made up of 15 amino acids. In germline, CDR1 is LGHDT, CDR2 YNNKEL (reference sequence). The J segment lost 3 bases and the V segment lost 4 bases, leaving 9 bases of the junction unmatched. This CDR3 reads CASSRRRDYIYEQYF. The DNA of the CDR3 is TGTGCCAGCAGCCGAAGGAGGGACTACATCTACGAGCAGTACTTC.

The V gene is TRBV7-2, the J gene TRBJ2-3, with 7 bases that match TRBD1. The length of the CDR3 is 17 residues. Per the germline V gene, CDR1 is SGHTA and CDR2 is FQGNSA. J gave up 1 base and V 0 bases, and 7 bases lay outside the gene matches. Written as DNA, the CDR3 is TGTGCCAGCAGCTTAGCGTCCGGGACAGTGGGCACAGATACGCAGTATTTT. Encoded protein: CASSLASGTVGTDTQYF.

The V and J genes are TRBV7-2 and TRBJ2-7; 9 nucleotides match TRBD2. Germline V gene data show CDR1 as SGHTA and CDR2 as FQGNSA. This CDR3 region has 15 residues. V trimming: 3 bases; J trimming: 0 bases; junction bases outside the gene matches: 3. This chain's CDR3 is CASSLERGASYEQYF. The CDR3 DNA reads TGTGCCAGCAGCTTGGAGCGGGGGGCCTCCTACGAGCAGTACTTC.

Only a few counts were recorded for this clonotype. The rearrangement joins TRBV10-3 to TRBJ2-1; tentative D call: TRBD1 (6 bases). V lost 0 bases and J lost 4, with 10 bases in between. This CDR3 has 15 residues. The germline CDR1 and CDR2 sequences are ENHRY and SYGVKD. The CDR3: CAISESGTIYNEQFF. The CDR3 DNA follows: TGTGCCATCAGTGAGTCTGGGACAATATACAATGAGCAGTTCTTC.

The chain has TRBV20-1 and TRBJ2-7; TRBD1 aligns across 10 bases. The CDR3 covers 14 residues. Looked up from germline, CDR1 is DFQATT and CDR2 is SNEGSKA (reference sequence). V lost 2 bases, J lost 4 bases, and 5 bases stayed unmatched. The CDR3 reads CSARRQGAGYEQYF. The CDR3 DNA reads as TGCAGTGCTAGACGACAGGGGGCTGGGTACGAGCAGTACTTC.

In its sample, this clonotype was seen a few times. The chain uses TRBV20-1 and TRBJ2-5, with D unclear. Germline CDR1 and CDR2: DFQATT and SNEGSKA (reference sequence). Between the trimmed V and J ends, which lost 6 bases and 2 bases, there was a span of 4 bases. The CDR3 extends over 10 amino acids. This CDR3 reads CSAHQETQYF. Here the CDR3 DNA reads TGCAGTGCCCATCAAGAGACCCAGTACTTC.

The CDR3 region is CSARDTNNRPEAFF. CDR3 sequence (DNA): TGCAGTGCTAGAGATACTAACAATCGGCCTGAAGCTTTCTTT. This rearrangement joins TRBV20-1 to TRBJ1-1; D not certain. Germline CDR1 DFQATT, CDR2 SNEGSKA (reference sequence). V gave up 0 bases and J gave up 6 bases, with 14 bases separating them. The CDR3 length is 14 residues.

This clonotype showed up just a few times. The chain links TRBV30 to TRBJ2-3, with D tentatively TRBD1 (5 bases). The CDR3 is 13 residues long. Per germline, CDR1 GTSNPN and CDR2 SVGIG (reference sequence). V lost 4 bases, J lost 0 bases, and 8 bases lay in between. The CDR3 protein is CAWTQGSTDTQYF. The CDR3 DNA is TGTGCCTGGACCCAGGGAAGCACAGATACGCAGTATTTT. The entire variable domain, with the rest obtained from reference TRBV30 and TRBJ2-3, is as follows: SQTIHQWPATLVQPVGSPLSLECTVEGTSNPNLYWYRQAAGRGLQLLFYSVGIGQISSEVPQNLSASRPQDRQFILSSKKLLLSDSGFYLCAWTQGSTDTQYFGPGTRLTVL.